The present T cell receptor beta chain was sequenced within a study of blood T cell repertoires in COVID-19. Germline V gene data show CDR1 as LNHNV and CDR2 as YYDKDF (reference sequence). The CDR3 has 14 residues. V lost 1 base and J lost 0, with 7 bases in between. Some clones are missing from TCRdb's copy, which holds only in-frame ones; the method was immunoSEQ multiplex PCR. Of around 200,000 clones listed, under 90% were seen once; the top ten hold 6.5% to 8.5%. The specimen sequenced was peripheral blood. The chain uses TRBV15 and TRBJ2-7, with unresolved D. The TCR originated in a man in his forties with acute or convalescent COVID-19. Here the CDR3 DNA reads TGTGCCACCAGCAGAGTAGAGGACTCCTACGAGCAGTACTTC. Its translation is CATSRVEDSYEQYF.